A single T cell receptor beta chain is shown here with its context. These data belong to a study of blood T cell repertoires in COVID-19. Looking at the study overall: There were acute and convalescent COVID-19 samples, and they came from the United States, Italy and Spain. The analysed material was cDNA or gDNA that came from T cells, B-cell-depleted T cells, or PBMCs.

V dropped 3 bases and J dropped 9 bases, with 14 bases sitting between them. The germline CDR1 and CDR2 sequences are SGHTA and FQGNSA. This CDR3 has 13 residues. Original handling: The assay estimated nucleated cells by amplifying reference gene primers. Measured with immunoSEQ multiplex PCR; TCRdb has only the in-frame clones, and not every one. The V and J calls and clone size are taken from that table; D and trimming were inferred from the DNA. The table has about 93,000 clones, roughly nine tenths seen once. The genes are TRBV7-2 and TRBJ2-5; tentative D call: TRBD2 (7 bases). The sequenced material came from peripheral blood. This clonotype originated in a human donor with active COVID-19. The donor label of this sample is uncertain. The CDR3 spells CASSFGGGGAQYF. CDR3 DNA: TGTGCCAGCAGCTTTGGAGGGGGGGGCGCCCAGTACTTC.